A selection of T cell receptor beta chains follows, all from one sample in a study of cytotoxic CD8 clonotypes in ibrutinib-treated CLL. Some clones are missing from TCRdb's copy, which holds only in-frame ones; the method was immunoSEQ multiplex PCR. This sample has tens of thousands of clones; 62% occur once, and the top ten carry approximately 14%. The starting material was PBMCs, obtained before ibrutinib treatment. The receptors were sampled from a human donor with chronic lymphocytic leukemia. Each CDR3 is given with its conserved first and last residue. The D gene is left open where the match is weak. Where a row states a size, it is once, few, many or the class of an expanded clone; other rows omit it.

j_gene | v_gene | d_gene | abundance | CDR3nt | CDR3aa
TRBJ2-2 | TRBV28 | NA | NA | TGTGCCAGCAGTACCGTTTCCGCGAACACCGGGGAGCTGTTTTTT | CASSTVSANTGELFF
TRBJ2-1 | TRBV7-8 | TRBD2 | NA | TGTGCCAGCAGCTCACTAGCGGGGGCCTTCAGCTCCTACAATGAGCAGTTCTTC | CASSSLAGAFSSYNEQFF
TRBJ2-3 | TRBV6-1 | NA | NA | TGTGCCAGCAGTGAGTCTTATACGCAGTATTTT | CASSESYTQYF
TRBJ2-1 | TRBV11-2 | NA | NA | TGTGCCAGCAGCGTCGGGACTGCCTCCTACAATGAGCAGTTCTTC | CASSVGTASYNEQFF
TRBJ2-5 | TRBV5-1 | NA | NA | TGCGCCAGCAGCACGACAGTCCAAGAGACCCAGTACTTC | CASSTTVQETQYF
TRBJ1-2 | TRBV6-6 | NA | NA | TGTGCCAGCAGTTCCCCGACACCGGGTCTCGCCTATGGCTACACCTTC | CASSSPTPGLAYGYTF
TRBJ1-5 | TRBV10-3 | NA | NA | TGTGCCACCCAGCCCACGCCCAATCAGCCCCAGCATTTT | CATQPTPNQPQHF
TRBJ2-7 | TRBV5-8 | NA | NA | TGTGCCAGCAGCCCACTAGGCTCCTACGAGCAGTACTTC | CASSPLGSYEQYF
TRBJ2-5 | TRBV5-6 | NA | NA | TGTGCCAGCAGCTTGGCGGCAGCGCCCTACCAAGAGACCCAGTACTTC | CASSLAAAPYQETQYF
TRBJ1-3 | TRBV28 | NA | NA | TGTGCCAGCGAGGGGCGGGACTCTGGAAACACCATATATTTT | CASEGRDSGNTIYF
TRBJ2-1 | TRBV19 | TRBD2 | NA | TGTGCCAGCACCACCGGGGGGAGCTCCTACAATGAGCAGTTCTTC | CASTTGGSSYNEQFF
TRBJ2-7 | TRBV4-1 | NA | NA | TGCGCCAGCAGCCAAGACCTTGGGATACAAAGGAACTACGAGCAGTACTTC | CASSQDLGIQRNYEQYF
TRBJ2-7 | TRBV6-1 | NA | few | TGTGCCAGCAGTGATGGCCTGCCCAACGAGCAGTACTTC | CASSDGLPNEQYF
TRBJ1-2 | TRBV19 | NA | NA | TGTGCCAGTAGTATGGGGGGCAGGGCCAACTATGGCTACACCTTC | CASSMGGRANYGYTF
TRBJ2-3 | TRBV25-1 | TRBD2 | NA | TGTGCCAGCAGTTCGGGCAGCGGGAGGTGGTCAGATACGCAGTATTTT | CASSSGSGRWSDTQYF
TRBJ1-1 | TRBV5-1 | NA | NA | TGCGCCAGCAGCTTGGAATGGCAGGGTGGGACTGAAGCTTTCTTT | CASSLEWQGGTEAFF
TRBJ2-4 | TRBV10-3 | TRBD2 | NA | TGTGCCATCCGTGACGGGGGGGCCGGGAACATTCAGTACTTC | CAIRDGGAGNIQYF
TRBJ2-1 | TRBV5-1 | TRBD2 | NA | TGCGCCAGCAGCTTCGAGGGAGGGGAGCAGTTCTTC | CASSFEGGEQFF
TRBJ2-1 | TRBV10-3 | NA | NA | TGTGCCATCAGCCCGGGGCCCCCCCATGAGCAGTTCTTC | CAISPGPPHEQFF
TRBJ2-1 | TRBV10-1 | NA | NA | TGCGCCAGCAGTGCCGTCGGCTCCAATGAGCAGTTCTTC | CASSAVGSNEQFF
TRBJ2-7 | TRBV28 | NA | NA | TGTGCCAGCTATCGGGACCGACGGTACTTC | CASYRDRRYF
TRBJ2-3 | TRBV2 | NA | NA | TGTGCCAGGGGGACTCCTAGTACGCAGTATTTT | CARGTPSTQYF
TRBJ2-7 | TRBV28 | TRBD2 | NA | TGTGCCAGCATGGCGGGAGGAGTCGCTAACGAGCAGTACTTC | CASMAGGVANEQYF
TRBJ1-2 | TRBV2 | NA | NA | TGTGCCAGCAGTGAAGCGTCAGAGAACTATGGCTACACCTTC | CASSEASENYGYTF
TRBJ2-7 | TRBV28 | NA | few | TGTGCCAGCAGTTTAACGGGGGATGCTGACTTC | CASSLTGDADF
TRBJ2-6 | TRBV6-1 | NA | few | TGTGCCAGCAGTGAATCTGGGGCCAACGTCCTGACTTTC | CASSESGANVLTF
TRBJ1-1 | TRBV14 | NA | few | TGTGCCAGCAGCCAAGTAGCAGCCCTACCGAGGGCTTTCTTT | CASSQVAALPRAFF
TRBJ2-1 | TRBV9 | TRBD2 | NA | TGTGCCAGCAGCGTTGGGACTAGCGGGGGGGATGAGCAGTTCTTC | CASSVGTSGGDEQFF
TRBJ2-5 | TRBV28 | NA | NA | TGTGCCAGCAGTATCACTCACTCTGGTGACGAGACCCAGTACTTC | CASSITHSGDETQYF
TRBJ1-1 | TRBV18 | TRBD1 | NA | TGTGCCAGCTCACCTCCAGGGGGGACTGAAGCTTTCTTT | CASSPPGGTEAFF
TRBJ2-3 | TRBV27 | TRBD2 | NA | TGTGCCAGCAGTTTAAATTCGGCTAGCGGGAGCTCCACAGATACGCAGTATTTT | CASSLNSASGSSTDTQYF
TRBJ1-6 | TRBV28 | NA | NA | TGTGCCAGCAGCCGAGAACCTCCCTCACCCCTCCACTTT | CASSREPPSPLHF
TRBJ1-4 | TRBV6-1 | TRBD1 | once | TGTGCCAGCAGTGAAGCGACAGGGGAGAATGAAAAACTGTTTTTT | CASSEATGENEKLFF
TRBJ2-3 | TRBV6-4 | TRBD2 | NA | TGTGCCAGCAGTGACTCCGCGGGGGGGCCCACAGATACGCAGTATTTT | CASSDSAGGPTDTQYF
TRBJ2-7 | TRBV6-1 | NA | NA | TGTGCCAGCAGTGAAGCCCCCGACGGACTCTCCTACGAGCAGTACTTC | CASSEAPDGLSYEQYF
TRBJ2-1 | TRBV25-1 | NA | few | TGTGCCAGCAGTGAGAGTACTAGTCCGGCGGGTGAGCAGTTCTTC | CASSESTSPAGEQFF
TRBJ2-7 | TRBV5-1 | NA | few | TGCGCCAGCAGCAGGGACTTCTACGAGCAGTACTTC | CASSRDFYEQYF
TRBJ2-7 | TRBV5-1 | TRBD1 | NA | TGCGCCAGCAGCTTGGGGACAGGCCCCTACGAGCAGTACTTC | CASSLGTGPYEQYF
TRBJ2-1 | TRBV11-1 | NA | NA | TGTGCCAGCAGCTTCGATTTGGGTGAGCAGTTCTTC | CASSFDLGEQFF
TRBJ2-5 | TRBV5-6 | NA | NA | TGTGCCAGCAGCTTGGTGGAAGAGACCCAGTACTTC | CASSLVEETQYF
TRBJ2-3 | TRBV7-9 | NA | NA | TGTGCCAGCAGTCCTAGACTAGGAACAGATACGCAGTATTTT | CASSPRLGTDTQYF
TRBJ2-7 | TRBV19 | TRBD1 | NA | TGTGCCAGTAGTACAGGACAGGCGCCCCGGGGAAACGAGCAGTACTTC | CASSTGQAPRGNEQYF
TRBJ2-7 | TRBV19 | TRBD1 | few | TGTGCCAGTAGTACGTGGGACAGGCCTTCCTACGAGCAGTACTTC | CASSTWDRPSYEQYF
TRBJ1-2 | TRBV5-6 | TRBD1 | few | TGTGCCAGCAGCTTCCGGGACAGGGGCTTAGCTGGCTACACCTTC | CASSFRDRGLAGYTF
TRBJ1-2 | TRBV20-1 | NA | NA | TGCAGTGCTAGTCGCGGAGATGGCTACACCTTC | CSASRGDGYTF
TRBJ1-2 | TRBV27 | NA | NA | TGTGCCAGCAGTTTACAGGGTCAGGATGGCTACACCTTC | CASSLQGQDGYTF
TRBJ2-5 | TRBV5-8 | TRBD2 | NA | TGTGCCAGCAGCTTGGGCGGGGGCCAAGAGACCCAGTACTTC | CASSLGGGQETQYF
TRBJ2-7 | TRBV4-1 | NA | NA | TGCGCCAGCAGCCAAGAAGTAGCACTCGCCTCCGAGCAGTACTTC | CASSQEVALASEQYF
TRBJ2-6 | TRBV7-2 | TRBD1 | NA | TGTGCCAGCAGCTTAAGGGGGCAGGGTACCACCTCTGGGGCCAACGTCCTGACTTTC | CASSLRGQGTTSGANVLTF
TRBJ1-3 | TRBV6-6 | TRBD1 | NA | TGTGCCAGCAGCGCTCCTCCGGGACAGGGGTTT | CASSAPPGQGF
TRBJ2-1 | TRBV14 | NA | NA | TGTGCCAGCAGCCTCCAAAGGGTTGAGCAGTTCTTC | CASSLQRVEQFF
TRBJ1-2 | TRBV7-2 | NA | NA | TGTGCCAGCATCTTGGACGTCGGTGGCTACACCTTC | CASILDVGGYTF
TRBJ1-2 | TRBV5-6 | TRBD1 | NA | TGTGCCAGCAGCTCAGGACAGGGCGGTGGCTACACCTTC | CASSSGQGGGYTF
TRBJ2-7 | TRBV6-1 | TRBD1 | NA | TGTGCCAGCATCCTAGGGACAGGACCCTACGAGCAGTACTTC | CASILGTGPYEQYF
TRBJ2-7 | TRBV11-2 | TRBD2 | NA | TGTGCCAGCAGCTCGGGACTATCCGGTTACGAGCAGTACTTC | CASSSGLSGYEQYF
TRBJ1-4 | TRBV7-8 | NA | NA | TGTGCCAGCAGCTTAGCGGTGGTTCGGGATGCAACTAATGAAAAACTGTTTTTT | CASSLAVVRDATNEKLFF
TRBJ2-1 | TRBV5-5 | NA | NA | TGTGCCAGCAGCTTGGGCCAGGGGAGTAATGAGCAGTTCTTC | CASSLGQGSNEQFF
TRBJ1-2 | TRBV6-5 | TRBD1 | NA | TGTGCCAGCAGCCTGGACAGGGCTATTCAAAATGGCTACACCTTC | CASSLDRAIQNGYTF
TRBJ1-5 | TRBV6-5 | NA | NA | TGTGCCAGCAAACAGCGGGCAGAAAATCAGCCCCAGCATTTT | CASKQRAENQPQHF
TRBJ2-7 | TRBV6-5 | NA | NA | TGTGCCAGCAGTCTCCCAGGTCGAGAGCAGTACTTC | CASSLPGREQYF